Each of the 4 T cell receptor beta chains below was sequenced from the same sample in a study of tumour-infiltrating T cells in Burkitt lymphoma. The protocol was immunoSEQ multiplex PCR, while the TCRdb copy is restricted to in-frame clones and leaves out a portion. The sample yields approximately 4,200 clones, around 14% seen once. Source material: tumor tissue. The source of these receptors is a human donor with Burkitt lymphoma.

The chain employs TRBV7-9 and TRBJ2-5; no clear D. Trimming took 5 bases from V and 3 from J, leaving 19 bases between them. This CDR3 is built from 16 residues. Germline values: CDR1 SEHNR, CDR2 FQNEAQ (reference sequence). CDR3 region: CASSLTARGRKETQYF. CDR3 coding DNA: TGTGCCAGCAGCCTAACCGCTCGAGGAAGGAAAGAGACCCAGTACTTC.

This clone has only a few counts. The chain couples TRBV5-4 to TRBJ1-2; D possibly corresponds to TRBD1 (6 bases). Germline CDR1 and CDR2: SGHNT and YYREEE (reference sequence). Trimming left V 0 bases short and J 4 bases short, with 10 bases between. The CDR3 spans 14 residues. DNA for the CDR3: TGTGCCAGCAGCTTGGACAGGGCGGGCTATGGCTACACCTTC. Translation: CASSLDRAGYGYTF.

This clone occurred once. This chain links TRBV2 with TRBJ2-7; D might be TRBD2 (6 bases). The CDR3 spans 15 residues. V lost 4 bases and J 3 bases, leaving 16 bases between the germline ends. Germline CDR1 is SNHLY and CDR2 is FYNNEI. The CDR3 DNA sequence: TGTGCCAGCAGTGGAGGGGAGCGGGCCGACTACGAGCAGTACTTC. Its protein product is CASSGGERADYEQYF.

V is TRBV14 and J is TRBJ2-5; no reliable D call. There are 16 residues in the CDR3. Germline V gene data show CDR1 as SGHDN and CDR2 as FVKESK. V gave up 0 bases and J gave up 4 bases, with 15 bases separating them. The CDR3 spells CASSQDDEAWRETQYF. The DNA for the CDR3 is TGTGCCAGCAGCCAAGATGATGAGGCCTGGCGAGAGACCCAGTACTTC.